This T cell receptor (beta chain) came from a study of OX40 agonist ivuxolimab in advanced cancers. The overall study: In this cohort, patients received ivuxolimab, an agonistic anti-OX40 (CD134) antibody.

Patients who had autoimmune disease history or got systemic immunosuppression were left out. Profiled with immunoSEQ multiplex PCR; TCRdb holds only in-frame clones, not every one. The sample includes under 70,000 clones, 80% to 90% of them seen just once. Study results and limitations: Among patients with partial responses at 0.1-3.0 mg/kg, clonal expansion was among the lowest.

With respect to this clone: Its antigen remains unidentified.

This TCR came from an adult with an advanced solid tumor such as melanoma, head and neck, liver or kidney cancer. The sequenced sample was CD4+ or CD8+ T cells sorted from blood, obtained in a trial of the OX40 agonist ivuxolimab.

The CDR3 spells CASSPRWTGGLQMQETQYF. The CDR3 DNA follows: TGTGCCAGCTCACCAAGATGGACAGGGGGGCTGCAAATGCAAGAGACCCAGTACTTC. This sequence joins TRBV18 and TRBJ2-5; 10 nucleotides match TRBD1. The CDR3 is 19 residues long. The germline gives CDR1 KGHSH, CDR2 LQKENI. V was pared by 2 bases and J by 2 bases, with 14 bases of the junction left unmatched.